One and the same sample provided the 2 T cell receptor beta chains below, sequenced in a study of monozygotic twins with inflammatory bowel disease. TCRdb reprocessed the 5' RACE reads and stores each CDR3 protein as one record, lacking DNA. There are some 200,000 distinct CDR3 sequences in the sample, with 6% to 9% held by the top ten. Source material: blood. These receptors were obtained from a human donor with ulcerative colitis or Crohn's disease, or a healthy co-twin of an affected twin (not recorded which).

This chain uses TRBV29-1 with TRBJ2-3; TCRdb picks TRBD1, but there is no DNA to check that call. CDR1 and CDR2 from the germline V gene are SQVTM and ANQGSEA. The CDR3 has 15 amino acids. CDR3 residues: CSVEGGQGSTDTQYF.

The chain recombines TRBV28 with TRBJ2-2. CDR1 and CDR2 (germline): MDHEN, SYDVKM. The CDR3 loop spans 15 amino acids. The CDR3 loop reads CASAHRSLNTGELFF.